The 19 T cell receptor beta chains below were found in one sample sequenced in a study of brain T cells in children with intractable seizures. Repertoires were generated with immunoSEQ multiplex PCR, while TCRdb's copy carries only in-frame clones and drops some. This sample carries 95,000 to 120,000 clones, 94% of them seen once, and the ten largest clones take 3.8%. The sample in question was peripheral blood, obtained at surgery. The source of these receptors is a boy in the first two years of life with hemimegalencephaly and intractable seizures.

The V and J genes are TRBV7-9 and TRBJ2-3; D gene ambiguous. Germline V gene sequence: CDR1 SEHNR, CDR2 FQNEAQ (reference sequence). This CDR3 comprises 12 residues. Deletions cut 5 bases from V and 4 bases from J, with 7 bases between. The CDR3 here is CASSLTPDTQYF. CDR3 sequence (DNA): TGTGCCAGCAGCCTAACGCCAGATACGCAGTATTTT.

The chain recombines TRBV3-1 (or the pseudogene TRBV3-2) with TRBJ2-7, with 8 bases aligning to TRBD1. V lost 0 bases to trimming and J lost 5 bases; unmatched junction nucleotides: 9. Looked up from germline, CDR1 is LGHDT and CDR2 is YNNKEL (reference sequence). The CDR3 runs 16 residues. The CDR3 protein is CASSQDGTGLGHEQYF. In nucleotides, the CDR3 is TGTGCCAGCAGCCAAGACGGGACAGGTCTGGGCCACGAGCAGTACTTC.

This clone was seen just once. The chain carries TRBV4-2 and TRBJ2-5; 7 nucleotides match TRBD2. The CDR3 length is 17 residues. V lost 1 base to trimming and J lost 0 bases; unmatched junction nucleotides: 8. Germline V gene sequence: CDR1 LGHNA, CDR2 YNFKEQ. CDR3 sequence reads: CASSQVGGGLDQETQYF. The DNA for the CDR3 is TGTGCCAGCAGCCAAGTTGGGGGGGGGTTAGACCAAGAGACCCAGTACTTC.

A single count supports this clone. V usage is TRBV29-1 and J usage is TRBJ1-1; a weak D match, TRBD1 (5 bases). This CDR3 region has 14 residues. The V end lost 4 bases, the J end lost 2 bases, and 14 bases lay between the germline ends. Germline CDR1 and CDR2: SQVTM and ANQGSEA. The DNA for the CDR3 is TGCAGCGTTGGCTCCGGGACGGCTAACACTGAAGCTTTCTTT. Translation: CSVGSGTANTEAFF.

The chain uses TRBV19 and TRBJ2-3; D call uncertain. Germline V gives CDR1 LNHDA, CDR2 SQIVND (reference sequence). Deletions cut 0 bases from V and 3 bases from J, with 4 bases between. The CDR3 extends over 13 amino acids. The CDR3 region is CASSIDWTDTQYF. CDR3 bases: TGTGCCAGTAGTATAGACTGGACAGATACGCAGTATTTT.

This sequence joins TRBV11-3 and TRBJ2-2; D might be TRBD2 (6 bases). The V end lost 7 bases, the J end lost 4 bases, and 16 bases lay between the germline ends. Germline V gene lookup returns CDR1 SGHNT and CDR2 YENEEA. The CDR3 sequence is 15 residues long. The CDR3 DNA follows: TGTGCCAGCACCGACGCGGGGTCGGTCACCGGGGAGCTGTTTTTT. It encodes CASTDAGSVTGELFF.

V is TRBV6-2 or TRBV6-3 and J is TRBJ2-7; 9 bases agree with TRBD2. Germline V gene lookup returns CDR1 MNHEY and CDR2 SVGEGT. Unmatched junction bases numbered 5, after V lost 4 bases and J lost 4 bases. CDR3 length equals 14 residues. In DNA form, the CDR3 reads TGTGCCAGCAGTTGGCTAGCGGGGAGGTACGAGCAGTACTTC. It codes for CASSWLAGRYEQYF.

The rearrangement uses TRBV5-6 and TRBJ1-1; perhaps TRBD1 as D (6 bases). Germline V gene data show CDR1 as SGHDT and CDR2 as YYEEEE. The CDR3 extends over 15 amino acids. V lost 3 bases, J lost 3 bases, and 15 bases lay in between. CDR3 amino acids: CASSWGPGGDTEAFF. CDR3 nucleotides: TGTGCCAGCAGCTGGGGCCCGGGGGGCGACACTGAAGCTTTCTTT.

This clone was counted a single time. The V call is TRBV5-1, the J call TRBJ2-3; 13 bases match TRBD2. V lost 4 bases, J lost 4 bases, and 0 bases stayed unmatched. Germline V CDR1 and CDR2: SGHRS, YFSETQ. The CDR3 spans 14 residues. CDR3 nucleotides: TGCGCCAGCAGCACTAGCGGGAGGGCAGATACGCAGTATTTT. This sequence encodes CASSTSGRADTQYF.

The J gene is TRBJ1-2, the V gene TRBV28; unclear D gene. Germline-derived CDR1 and CDR2 are MDHEN and SYDVKM. Trimming cost V 2 bases and J 5 bases, with 6 bases left between them. The CDR3 contains 12 residues. For the CDR3, the DNA is TGTGCCAGCAGTTTAGTGGGATATGGCTACACCTTC. It yields the protein CASSLVGYGYTF.

The chain recombines TRBV2 with TRBJ2-2; TRBD2 matches at 9 bases. CDR3 length equals 19 residues. V lost 6 bases to trimming and J lost 1 base; unmatched junction nucleotides: 15. Per the germline V gene, CDR1 is SNHLY and CDR2 is FYNNEI. The CDR3 here is CASRYGYGSGSLNTGELFF. The CDR3 coding sequence is TGTGCCAGCAGGTACGGCTATGGTAGCGGGAGCCTGAACACCGGGGAGCTGTTTTTT.

This rearrangement joins TRBV12-3 or TRBV12-4 to TRBJ2-2, with D perhaps TRBD1 (6 bases). CDR3 length equals 13 residues. Trimming removed 6 bases from V and 6 bases from J, with 11 bases in between. The CDR3 is CASSFTGPGELFF. The CDR3 DNA follows: TGTGCCAGCAGCTTTACAGGGCCCGGGGAGCTGTTTTTT.

The chain couples TRBV19 to TRBJ2-7; 10 bases map to TRBD1. This CDR3 comprises 14 residues. Trimming at V came to 3 bases and at J to 5 bases, leaving 4 bases not matched to a gene. CDR1 is LNHDA, CDR2 SQIVND, per germline (reference sequence). The CDR3 nucleotides are TGTGCCAGTAGTATCGTTGGGACAGGGGACGAGCAGTACTTC. Translation: CASSIVGTGDEQYF.

The V gene is TRBV12-5, the J gene TRBJ1-4, with D unresolved. Looked up from germline, CDR1 is LGHNT and CDR2 is FRNRAP. The CDR3 extends over 14 amino acids. Trimming removed 6 bases from V and 8 bases from J, with 16 bases in between. The chain's CDR3 is CASGPKPSGEKLFF. CDR3 coding DNA: TGTGCTAGTGGACCGAAACCCAGTGGGGAAAAACTGTTTTTT.

The chain combines TRBV27 with TRBJ2-3; D may correspond to TRBD1 or TRBD2 (6 bases each). The CDR3 covers 15 residues. Trimming took 0 bases from V and 4 from J, leaving 11 bases between them. Per germline, CDR1 MNHEY and CDR2 SMNVEV (reference sequence). This chain's CDR3 is CASSLSGGPADTQYF. The CDR3 bases are TGTGCCAGCAGTTTATCGGGGGGCCCCGCAGATACGCAGTATTTT.

The V call is TRBV28, the J call TRBJ2-1, with 8 bases that match TRBD1. With 4 bases clipped from V and 3 bases from J, the junction kept 2 bases outside the gene matches. CDR1 is MDHEN and CDR2 is SYDVKM in the germline V gene. The CDR3 is 14 residues long. Here the CDR3 DNA reads TGTGCCAGCAGTTCAGGGGGCCTCTACAATGAGCAGTTCTTC. Translating gives CASSSGGLYNEQFF.

V gene TRBV27 combines with J gene TRBJ1-5, with 8 positions matching TRBD1. The CDR3 is made up of 15 amino acids. Germline V lookup: CDR1 MNHEY, CDR2 SMNVEV (reference sequence). V was clipped by 6 bases and J by 1 base; unmatched bases: 5. The CDR3 sequence is CASSPRTGSNQPQHF. The CDR3 DNA reads TGTGCCAGCAGCCCGAGGACAGGGAGCAATCAGCCCCAGCATTTT.

This chain joins TRBV28 and TRBJ1-1; maybe TRBD1 (5 bases). CDR3 length: 13 amino acids. In germline, CDR1 is MDHEN, CDR2 SYDVKM. The V gene lost 4 bases and the J gene lost 5 bases, with 11 bases spanning the gap. CDR3 coding DNA: TGTGCCAGCAGTTGGGGGGTGGGAACTGAAGCTTTCTTT. This gives the protein CASSWGVGTEAFF.

The CDR3 loop reads CASSPTGAGNTIYF. The CDR3 region has the DNA TGCGCCAGCAGCCCGACAGGGGCTGGAAACACCATATATTTT. This chain uses TRBV4-3 with TRBJ1-3; 8 nucleotides agree with TRBD1. The V gene's germline CDR1 is LGHNA and CDR2 YSLEER. Trimming cost V 4 bases and J 2 bases; bases outside gene matches: 1. The CDR3 is 14 residues long.